This paragraph reports one T cell receptor beta chain. Antigen: not known. This entry comes from a study of Graves' ophthalmopathy and Graves' hyperthyroidism. Study-wide results and caveats: Most thyroid clonotypes with frequency above 0.001 were detected in blood too. The model forecast ophthalmopathy progression, reaching under 71% sensitivity and approximately 72% specificity.

CDR1 is MNHNS, CDR2 SASEGT, per germline. V lost 2 bases and J lost 2, with 7 bases in between. The CDR3 loop spans 15 amino acids. The TCR beta CDR3 regions underwent amplification from RNA transcripts. In the first round, RT-PCR was carried out with HTBI primers, and a multiplex PCR formed the second round. MiXCR, run by TCRdb on the multiplex PCR reads, gives a single entry per CDR3 protein. This repertoire shows about 210,000 distinct CDR3 sequences, around 30% found once; its top ten account for 9.1%. The V gene is TRBV6-1, the J gene TRBJ1-6; no reliable D call. The sequencing input was peripheral blood. The source of this sequence is a man between 50 and 59 years old with Graves' ophthalmopathy. Written as DNA, the CDR3 is TGTGCCAGCAGTGAAAGGCAGCCCTATAATTCACCCCTCCACTTT. Its translation: CASSERQPYNSPLHF.